This T cell receptor beta chain was observed in a study of cytomegalovirus exposure and HLA in healthy donors. In the study overall: The roughly 130 validation repertoires used the same platform as the roughly 700 first-cohort repertoires (as reported by a later analysis). Notes on the study in general: In vitro confirmation showed three CMV-associated chains to be CMV antigen specific. For most TCR sequences rarity was the rule, although some public TCRs occurred in many donors. The study recorded 150 to 200 TCR beta chains that were cytomegalovirus-associated.

As regards this clone: Its antigen is not known.

The J segment lost 6 bases and the V segment lost 3 bases, leaving 6 bases of the junction unmatched. The CDR3 loop spans 13 amino acids. Germline V CDR1 and CDR2: SGHRS, YFSETQ. Only in-frame clones appear in the TCRdb table, and some are missing; sequencing was by immunoSEQ multiplex PCR. The repertoire holds roughly 63,000 clones, with 89% as singletons. The chain joins TRBV5-1 to TRBJ2-7; 7 nucleotides align to TRBD1. The receptor comes from a woman under 30 in good health and CMV-seronegative. What was sequenced was PBMCs. The CDR3: CASSSRQGLEQYF. In DNA form, the CDR3 reads TGCGCCAGCAGCTCGAGACAGGGCCTCGAGCAGTACTTC.